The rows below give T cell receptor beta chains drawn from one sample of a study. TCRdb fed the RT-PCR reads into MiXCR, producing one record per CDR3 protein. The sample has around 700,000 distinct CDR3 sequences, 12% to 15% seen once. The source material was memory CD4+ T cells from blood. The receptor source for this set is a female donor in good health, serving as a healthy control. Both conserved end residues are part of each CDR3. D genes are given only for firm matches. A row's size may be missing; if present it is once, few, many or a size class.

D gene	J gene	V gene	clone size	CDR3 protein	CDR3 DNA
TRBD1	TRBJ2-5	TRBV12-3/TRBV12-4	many	CASKQQGAGQETQYF	TGTGCCAGCAAACAACAGGGGGCAGGACAAGAGACCCAGTACTTC
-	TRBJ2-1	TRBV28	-	CASSSLGASTYNEQFF	TGTGCCAGCAGTTCCCTAGGCGCATCCACATACAATGAGCAGTTCTTC
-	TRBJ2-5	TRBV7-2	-	CASSAMSGGGETQYF	TGTGCCAGCAGCGCCATGTCAGGGGGGGGAGAGACCCAGTACTTC
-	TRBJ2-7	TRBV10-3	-	CAISQQNREQYF	TGTGCCATCAGTCAACAGAATCGGGAGCAGTACTTC
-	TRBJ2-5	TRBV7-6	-	CASSLRVDQETQYF	TGTGCCAGCAGCTTACGGGTGGACCAAGAGACCCAGTACTTC
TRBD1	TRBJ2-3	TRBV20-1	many	CSARFRQGPTDTQYF	TGCAGTGCTAGATTCAGACAGGGACCGACAGATACGCAGTATTTT
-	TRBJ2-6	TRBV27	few	CASSFTWPGANVLTF	TGTGCCAGCAGTTTTACGTGGCCTGGGGCCAACGTCCTGACTTTC
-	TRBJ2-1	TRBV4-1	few	CASSNRAGGSYNEQFF	TGCGCCAGCAGCAACCGAGCAGGAGGGTCCTACAATGAGCAGTTCTTC
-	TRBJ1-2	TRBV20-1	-	CSAILNDSGGEGYTF	TGCAGTGCTATATTAAACGACTCAGGTGGTGAGGGCTACACCTTC
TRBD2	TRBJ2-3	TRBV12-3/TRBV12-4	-	CASSDLSGGANTQYF	TGTGCCAGCAGTGACCTTAGCGGGGGGGCAAATACGCAGTATTTT
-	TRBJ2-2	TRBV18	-	CASSPTGTTGELFF	TGTGCCAGCTCACCCACAGGGACCACCGGGGAGCTGTTTTTT
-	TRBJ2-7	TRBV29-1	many	CSVLRGASSYEQYF	TGCAGCGTCCTGCGGGGTGCTAGCAGTTACGAGCAGTACTTC
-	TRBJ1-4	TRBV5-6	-	CASSKQAGEKLFF	TGTGCCAGCAGCAAGCAAGCGGGTGAAAAACTGTTTTTT
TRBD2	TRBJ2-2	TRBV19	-	CASSHLAGRGSTGELFF	TGTGCCAGTAGCCATCTAGCGGGAAGAGGTAGCACCGGGGAGCTGTTTTTT
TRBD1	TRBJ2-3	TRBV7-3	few	CASSSRTGASTDTQYF	TGTGCCAGCAGCTCACGGACAGGGGCGAGCACAGATACGCAGTATTTT
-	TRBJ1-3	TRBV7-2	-	CASSPNRVEGNTIYF	TGTGCCAGCAGCCCGAACAGGGTCGAGGGAAACACCATATATTTT
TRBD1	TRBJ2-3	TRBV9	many	CASSVRGQGGTDTQYF	TGTGCCAGCAGCGTCCGGGGACAGGGTGGCACAGATACGCAGTATTTT
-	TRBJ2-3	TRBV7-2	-	CASSLRPAPDTQYF	TGTGCCAGCAGCTTGCGTCCTGCCCCCGATACGCAGTATTTT
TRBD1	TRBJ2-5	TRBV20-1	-	CSASEPGTDQETQYF	TGCAGTGCTAGTGAGCCCGGGACAGACCAAGAGACCCAGTACTTC
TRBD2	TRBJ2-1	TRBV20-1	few	CSAYKAGVNNEQFF	TGCAGTGCTTATAAAGCGGGAGTAAACAATGAGCAGTTCTTC
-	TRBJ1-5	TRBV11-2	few	CASSLAWGDNQPQHF	TGTGCCAGCAGCCTTGCGTGGGGCGACAATCAGCCCCAGCATTTT
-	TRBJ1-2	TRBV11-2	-	CASSPEGRGSYGYTF	TGTGCCAGCAGCCCCGAGGGTCGGGGTAGCTATGGCTACACCTTC
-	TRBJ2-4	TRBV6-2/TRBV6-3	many	CASSRDGNIQYF	TGTGCCAGCAGTCGGGACGGAAACATTCAGTACTTC
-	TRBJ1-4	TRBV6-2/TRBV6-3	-	CASRYFEEKLFF	TGTGCCAGCAGATATTTTGAGGAAAAACTGTTTTTT
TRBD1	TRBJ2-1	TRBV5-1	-	CASSLVASGGSYNEQFF	TGCGCCAGCAGCTTGGTAGCTTCAGGGGGCTCCTACAATGAGCAGTTCTTC
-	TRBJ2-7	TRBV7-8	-	CASSLRPIGTGSYEQYF	TGTGCCAGCAGCCTACGACCGATCGGGACTGGCTCCTACGAGCAGTACTTC
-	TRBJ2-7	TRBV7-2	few	CASSLPRQAQYF	TGTGCCAGCAGCCTACCCAGACAAGCGCAGTACTTC
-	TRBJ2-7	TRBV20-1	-	CSAFTPGEQYF	TGCAGTGCCTTTACCCCTGGCGAGCAGTACTTC
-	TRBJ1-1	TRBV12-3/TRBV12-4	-	CASSETEANTEAFF	TGTGCCAGCAGTGAGACAGAAGCGAACACTGAAGCTTTCTTT
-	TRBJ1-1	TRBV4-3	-	CASSQDRGSMNTEAFF	TGCGCCAGCAGCCAAGACAGGGGAAGCATGAACACTGAAGCTTTCTTT
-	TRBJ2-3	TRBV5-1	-	CASRSRGITDTQYF	TGCGCCAGCAGGTCCCGCGGGATCACAGATACGCAGTATTTT
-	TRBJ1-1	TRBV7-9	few	CASSPLTGVDTEAFF	TGTGCCAGCAGCCCATTGACAGGCGTTGACACTGAAGCTTTCTTT
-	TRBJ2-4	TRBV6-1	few	CASSEWGSVAKNIQYF	TGTGCCAGCAGTGAATGGGGCTCGGTAGCCAAAAACATTCAGTACTTC
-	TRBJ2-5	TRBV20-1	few	CSARTLWQETQYF	TGCAGTGCTCGGACGTTGTGGCAAGAGACCCAGTACTTC
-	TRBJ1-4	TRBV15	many	CATSRDQGSANEKLFF	TGTGCCACCAGCAGAGATCAGGGTTCGGCTAATGAAAAACTGTTTTTT
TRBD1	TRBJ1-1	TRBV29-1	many	CSVRGTGADAEAFF	TGCAGCGTGCGCGGGACAGGGGCGGACGCTGAAGCTTTCTTT
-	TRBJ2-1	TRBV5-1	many	CASSLIGSGNEQFF	TGCGCCAGCAGCTTGATCGGGAGCGGTAATGAGCAGTTCTTC
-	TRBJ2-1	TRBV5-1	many	CASSLATGVGDEQFF	TGCGCCAGCAGCTTGGCCACGGGAGTGGGAGATGAGCAGTTCTTC
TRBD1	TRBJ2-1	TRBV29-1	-	CSAGQGSNEQFF	TGCAGCGCGGGACAGGGGAGCAATGAGCAGTTCTTC
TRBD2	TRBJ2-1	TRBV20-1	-	CSARDFKAGERNEQFF	TGCAGTGCTAGAGATTTTAAAGCGGGAGAACGCAATGAGCAGTTCTTC
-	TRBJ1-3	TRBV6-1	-	CASTPTSSGNTIYF	TGTGCCAGCACCCCGACGAGCTCTGGAAACACCATATATTTT
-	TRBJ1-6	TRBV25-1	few	CASSDQDPQDSPLHF	TGTGCCAGCAGTGACCAGGACCCACAGGATTCACCCCTCCACTTT
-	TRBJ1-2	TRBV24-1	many	CATSDSYMSDGYTF	TGTGCCACCAGTGATTCGTATATGTCGGATGGCTACACCTTC
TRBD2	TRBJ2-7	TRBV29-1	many	CSGGAGASEQYF	TGCAGCGGCGGAGCGGGAGCTTCCGAGCAGTACTTC
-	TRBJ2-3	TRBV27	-	CASSRDIQGDTQYF	TGTGCCAGCAGCCGGGATATTCAGGGAGATACGCAGTATTTT
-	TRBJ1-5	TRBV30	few	CAWSVRDNQPQHF	TGTGCCTGGAGTGTACGGGATAATCAGCCCCAGCATTTT
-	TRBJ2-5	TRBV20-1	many	CSAEGPQSYQETQYF	TGCAGTGCTGAGGGTCCACAGTCCTACCAAGAGACCCAGTACTTC
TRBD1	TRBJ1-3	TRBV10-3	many	CAITPADGTASSGNTIYF	TGTGCCATCACCCCCGCCGACGGGACAGCGAGCTCTGGAAACACCATATATTTT
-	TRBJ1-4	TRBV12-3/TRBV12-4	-	CASSRHPAKEKLFF	TGTGCCAGCAGTAGACACCCGGCGAAGGAAAAACTGTTTTTT
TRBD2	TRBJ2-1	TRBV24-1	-	CATSEGIAGGVRDEQFF	TGTGCCACCAGTGAGGGTATAGCGGGAGGGGTTAGGGATGAGCAGTTCTTC
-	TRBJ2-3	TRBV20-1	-	CSASLRRGTDTQYF	TGCAGTGCTAGCTTACGTCGGGGGACAGATACGCAGTATTTT
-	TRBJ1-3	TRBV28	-	CASSSHESSGNTIYF	TGTGCCAGCAGTTCCCACGAGAGCTCTGGAAACACCATATATTTT
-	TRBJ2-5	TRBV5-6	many	CASSLTGPETQYF	TGTGCCAGCAGCTTGACGGGCCCCGAGACCCAGTACTTC
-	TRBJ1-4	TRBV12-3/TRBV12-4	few	CASMSRWAGGEKLFF	TGTGCCAGCATGTCCCGTTGGGCGGGAGGTGAAAAACTGTTTTTT
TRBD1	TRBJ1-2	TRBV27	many	CASRVTGGGYTF	TGTGCCAGCAGAGTGACAGGGGGAGGCTACACCTTC